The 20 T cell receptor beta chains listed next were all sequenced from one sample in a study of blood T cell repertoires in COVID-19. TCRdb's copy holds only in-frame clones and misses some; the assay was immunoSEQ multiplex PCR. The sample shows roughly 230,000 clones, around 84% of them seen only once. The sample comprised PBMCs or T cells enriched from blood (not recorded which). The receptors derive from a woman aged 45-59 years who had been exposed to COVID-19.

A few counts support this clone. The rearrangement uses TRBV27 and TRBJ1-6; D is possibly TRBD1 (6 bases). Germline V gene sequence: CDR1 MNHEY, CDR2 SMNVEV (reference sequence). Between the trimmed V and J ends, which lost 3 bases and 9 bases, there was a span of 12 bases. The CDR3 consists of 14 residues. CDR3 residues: CASSFQGFGSPLHF. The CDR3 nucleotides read TGTGCCAGCAGTTTTCAGGGGTTCGGTTCACCCCTCCACTTT.

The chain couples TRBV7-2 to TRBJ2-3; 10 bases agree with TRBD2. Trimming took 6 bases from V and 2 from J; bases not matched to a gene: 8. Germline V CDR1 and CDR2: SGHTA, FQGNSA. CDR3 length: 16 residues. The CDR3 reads CASRPLSGGFTDTQYF. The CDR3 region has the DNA TGTGCCAGCAGGCCCCTTAGCGGGGGGTTCACAGATACGCAGTATTTT.

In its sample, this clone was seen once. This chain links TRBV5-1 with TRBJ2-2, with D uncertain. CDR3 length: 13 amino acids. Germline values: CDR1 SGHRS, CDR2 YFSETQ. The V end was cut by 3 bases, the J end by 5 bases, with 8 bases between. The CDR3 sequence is CASSWKRTGELFF. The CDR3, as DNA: TGCGCCAGCAGCTGGAAGAGGACCGGGGAGCTGTTTTTT.

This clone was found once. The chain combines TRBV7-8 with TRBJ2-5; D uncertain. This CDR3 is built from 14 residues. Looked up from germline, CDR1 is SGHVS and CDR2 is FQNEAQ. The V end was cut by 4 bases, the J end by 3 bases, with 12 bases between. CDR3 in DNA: TGTGCCAGCAGCTCCCCCTTACAGAAAGAGACCCAGTACTTC. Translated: CASSSPLQKETQYF.

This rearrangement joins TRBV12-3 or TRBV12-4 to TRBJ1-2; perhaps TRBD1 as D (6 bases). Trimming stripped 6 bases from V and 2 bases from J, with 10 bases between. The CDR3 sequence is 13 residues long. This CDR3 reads CASRDRTNYGYTF. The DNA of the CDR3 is TGTGCCAGCAGGGACAGAACAAACTATGGCTACACCTTC.

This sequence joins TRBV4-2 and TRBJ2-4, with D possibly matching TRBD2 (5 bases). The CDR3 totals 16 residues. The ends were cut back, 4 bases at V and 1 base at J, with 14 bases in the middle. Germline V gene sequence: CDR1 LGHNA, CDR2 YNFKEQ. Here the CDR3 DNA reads TGTGCCAGCAGCCCCCAAGTGGGAGCGGCCAAAAACATTCAGTACTTC. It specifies CASSPQVGAAKNIQYF.

In nucleotides, the CDR3 is TGTGCCAGCAGCGTAAGAACAGAAATATTGAACACTGAAGCTTTCTTT. Protein: CASSVRTEILNTEAFF. The V call is TRBV9, the J call TRBJ1-1; D is unclear. Per the germline V gene, CDR1 is SGDLS and CDR2 is YYNGEE. Trimming took 1 base from V and 0 from J, leaving 13 bases between them. The CDR3 runs 16 residues.

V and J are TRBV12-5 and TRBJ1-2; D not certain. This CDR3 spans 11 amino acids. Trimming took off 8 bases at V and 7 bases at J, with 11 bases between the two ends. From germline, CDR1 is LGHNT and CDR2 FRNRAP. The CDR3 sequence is CASSKRPGYTF. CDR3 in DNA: TGTGCTAGTTCCAAGCGGCCTGGCTACACCTTC.

CDR3 amino acids: CASSRLAGVLSGANVLTF. The CDR3 DNA follows: TGTGCCAGCAGCCGACTAGCGGGGGTTCTCTCTGGGGCCAACGTCCTGACTTTC. The chain is built from TRBV14 and TRBJ2-6; 12 positions agree with TRBD2. Germline CDR1 is SGHDN and CDR2 is FVKESK. This CDR3 region has 18 residues. The J segment lost 0 bases and the V segment lost 4 bases, leaving 4 bases of the junction unmatched.

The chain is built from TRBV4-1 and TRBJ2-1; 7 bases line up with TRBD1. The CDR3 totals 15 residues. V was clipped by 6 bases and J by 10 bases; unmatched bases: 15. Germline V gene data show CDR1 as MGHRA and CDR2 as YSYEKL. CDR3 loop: CASRPDREPYREQFF. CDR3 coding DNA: TGCGCCAGCAGGCCTGACAGGGAGCCATATCGGGAGCAGTTCTTC.

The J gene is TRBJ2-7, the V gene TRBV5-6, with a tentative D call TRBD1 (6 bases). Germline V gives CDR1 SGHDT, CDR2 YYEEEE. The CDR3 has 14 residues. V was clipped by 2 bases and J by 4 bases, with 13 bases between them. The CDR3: CASSFRGTVYEQYF. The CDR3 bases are TGTGCCAGCAGCTTTAGGGGGACGGTTTACGAGCAGTACTTC.

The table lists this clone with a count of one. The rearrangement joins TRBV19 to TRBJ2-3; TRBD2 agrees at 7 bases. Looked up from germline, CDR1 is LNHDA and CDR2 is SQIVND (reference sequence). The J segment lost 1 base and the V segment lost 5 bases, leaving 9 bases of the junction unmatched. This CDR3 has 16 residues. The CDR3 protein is CASSAPGLAGTDTQYF. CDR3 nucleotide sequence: TGTGCCAGTAGTGCCCCTGGGCTAGCGGGCACAGATACGCAGTATTTT.

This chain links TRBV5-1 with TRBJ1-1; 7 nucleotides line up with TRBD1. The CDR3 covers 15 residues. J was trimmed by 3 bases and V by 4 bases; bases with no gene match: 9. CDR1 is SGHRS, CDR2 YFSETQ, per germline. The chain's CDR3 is CASSREGAYHTEAFF. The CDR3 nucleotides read TGCGCCAGCAGCCGAGAGGGGGCTTACCACACTGAAGCTTTCTTT.

The CDR3 sequence is CASSVGRKASQETQYF. The DNA for the CDR3 is TGTGCCAGCAGCGTGGGGAGAAAGGCTAGTCAAGAGACCCAGTACTTC. The chain employs TRBV9 and TRBJ2-5; D may be TRBD2 (5 bases). Deletions cut 2 bases from V and 2 bases from J, with 16 bases between. This CDR3 is built from 16 residues. CDR1 and CDR2 from the germline V gene are SGDLS and YYNGEE.

CDR3 bases: TGTGCCAGCTCGGGGACAGTGAGGGCTGAAGCTTTCTTT. Its translation: CASSGTVRAEAFF. The V gene is TRBV18, the J gene TRBJ1-1, with 7 bases matching TRBD1. The germline V gene has CDR1 KGHSH and CDR2 LQKENI. This CDR3 is built from 13 residues. Losses at the gene ends were 6 bases for V and 6 bases for J; bases not matched to a gene: 7.

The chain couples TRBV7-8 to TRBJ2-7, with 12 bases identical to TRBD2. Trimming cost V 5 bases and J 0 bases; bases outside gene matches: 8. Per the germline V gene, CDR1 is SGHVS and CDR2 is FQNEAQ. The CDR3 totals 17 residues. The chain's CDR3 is CASSPGLAGLSSYEQYF. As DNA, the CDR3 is TGTGCCAGCAGCCCAGGACTAGCGGGGTTGAGCTCCTACGAGCAGTACTTC.

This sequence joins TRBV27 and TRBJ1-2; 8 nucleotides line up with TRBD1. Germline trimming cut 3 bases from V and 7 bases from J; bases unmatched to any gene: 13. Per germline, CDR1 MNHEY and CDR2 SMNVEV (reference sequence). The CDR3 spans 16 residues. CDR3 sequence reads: CASSFDRGSSTSGYTF. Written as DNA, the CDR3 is TGTGCCAGCAGTTTTGACAGGGGATCTTCGACTTCTGGCTACACCTTC.

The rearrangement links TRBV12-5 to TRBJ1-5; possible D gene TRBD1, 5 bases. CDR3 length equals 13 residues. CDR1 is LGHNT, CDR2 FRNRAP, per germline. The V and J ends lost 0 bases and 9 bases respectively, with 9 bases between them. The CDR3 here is CASGLVQDGPQHF. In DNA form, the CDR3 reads TGTGCTAGTGGTTTGGTACAGGATGGGCCCCAGCATTTT.

CDR3 bases: TGCGCCAGCAGCCGATCTAGCGGGGTAGGCTACGAGCAGTACTTC. Amino acids: CASSRSSGVGYEQYF. V gene TRBV4-3 combines with J gene TRBJ2-7; 9 bases agree with TRBD2. The CDR3 is 15 residues long. Germline CDR1 and CDR2: LGHNA and YSLEER. V lost 4 bases, J lost 3 bases, and 7 bases stayed unmatched.

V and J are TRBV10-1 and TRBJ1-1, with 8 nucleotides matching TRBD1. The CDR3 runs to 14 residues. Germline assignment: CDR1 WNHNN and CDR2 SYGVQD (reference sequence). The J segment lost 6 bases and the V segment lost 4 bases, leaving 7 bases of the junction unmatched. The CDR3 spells CASSGGGQGAEAFF. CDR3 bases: TGCGCCAGCAGTGGAGGAGGACAGGGAGCTGAAGCTTTCTTT.